The table lists the clone carrying this T cell receptor (beta chain) with many counts. The CDR3 covers 11 residues. V gave up 3 bases and J gave up 7 bases, with 10 bases separating them. The germline V gene encodes CDR1 DFQATT and CDR2 SNEGSKA (reference sequence). The sample belongs to a study of blood T cell repertoires in COVID-19. Study-level information: Sites in the United States, Italy and Spain provided acute and convalescent COVID-19 samples.

As processed by the authors: Nucleated cell counts were estimated from reference gene primer amplification. Clones were read by immunoSEQ multiplex PCR, and TCRdb kept only the in-frame ones, dropping some. V, J and clone size were drawn from that table, and D and trimming were deduced from the DNA. Here the sample spans tens of thousands of clones, around 67% being singletons. The sample consisted of peripheral blood. This chain joins TRBV20-1 and TRBJ2-7, with a weak D call TRBD1 (5 bases). The receptor's source is a woman in her forties or fifties with active or convalescent COVID-19. Here the CDR3 DNA reads TGCAGTGCTAGTAGGGGCAGTGAGCAGTACTTC. Translated: CSASRGSEQYF.